The 23 T cell receptor beta chains below come from one sample, sequenced in a study of T-cell memory formation after mild COVID-19. TCRdb independently ran MiXCR on the 5' RACE reads; one entry per CDR3 protein. The sample records roughly 220,000 distinct CDR3 sequences, 9.5% being singletons. Sequencing was performed on PBMCs or a T cell subset sorted from them (not recorded which). Receptors were obtained from a man younger than 35 who had mild COVID-19 (a few samples of this study predate the infection). Cell type and time point are not known.

The chain employs TRBV7-2 and TRBJ1-4; D gene ambiguous. V gave up 4 bases and J gave up 2 bases, with 14 bases separating them. Looked up from germline, CDR1 is SGHTA and CDR2 is FQGNSA. The length of the CDR3 is 16 residues. This CDR3 is CASSSRYSSTNEKLFF. Here the CDR3 DNA reads TGTGCCAGCAGCTCCAGATACAGTTCGACTAATGAAAAACTGTTTTTT.

In its sample, this clonotype was seen once. The chain is built from TRBV7-2 and TRBJ1-1; no reliable D call. Trimming shortened V by 0 bases and J by 6 bases, and 8 bases separated the two germline ends. From germline, CDR1 is SGHTA and CDR2 FQGNSA. The CDR3 covers 13 residues. Here the CDR3 reads CASSLAREAEAFF. The CDR3 DNA reads as TGTGCCAGCAGCTTAGCTAGAGAAGCTGAAGCTTTCTTT.

The sample holds many counts of this clonotype. This sequence joins TRBV6-6 and TRBJ2-3; D possibly matches TRBD1 or TRBD2 (5 bases each). Trimming shortened V by 1 base and J by 6 bases, and 11 bases separated the two germline ends. Germline V gene data show CDR1 as MNHNY and CDR2 as SVGAGI (reference sequence). The CDR3 is 14 amino acids. CDR3 in DNA: TGTGCCAGCAGTTACTGGGGCGAGCGGGATACGCAGTATTTT. It yields the protein CASSYWGERDTQYF.

The chain couples TRBV7-3 to TRBJ1-2; D not certain. V was shortened by 5 bases and J by 4 bases, with 17 bases between the two germline ends. This CDR3 is 15 amino acids long. Germline CDR1 SGHTA, CDR2 FQGTGA. The CDR3 sequence is CASSPGSGPGYGYTF. The CDR3 DNA is TGTGCCAGCAGCCCCGGTTCGGGCCCGGGCTATGGCTACACCTTC.

This clonotype turned up a few times. The V call is TRBV7-9, the J call TRBJ2-7; D assignment may be TRBD1 or TRBD2 (5 bases each). V was clipped by 1 base and J by 2 bases, with 9 bases between them. From germline, CDR1 is SEHNR and CDR2 FQNEAQ (reference sequence). This CDR3 is built from 14 residues. The CDR3 sequence: CASSLGGSPYEQYV. The CDR3 nucleotides read TGTGCCAGCAGCTTAGGGGGGTCGCCCTACGAGCAGTACGTC.

J is TRBJ1-1 and V is TRBV11-2; D is ambiguous. V lost 4 bases, J lost 10 bases, and 16 bases lay in between. This CDR3 is built from 13 residues. CDR1 is SGHAT, CDR2 FQNNGV, per germline. CDR3 sequence: CASSSVRVKIAFF. CDR3 sequence (DNA): TGTGCCAGCAGCTCGGTCCGGGTAAAGATAGCTTTCTTT.

This chain connects TRBV20-1 to TRBJ1-2; 9 bases line up with TRBD1. Losses at the gene ends were 6 bases for V and 4 bases for J; bases not matched to a gene: 3. The CDR3 is made up of 12 amino acids. CDR1 is DFQATT, CDR2 SNEGSKA, per germline (reference sequence). In DNA, the CDR3 is TGCAGTGCCTGGGACAGGGCCTATGGCTACACCTTC. Protein: CSAWDRAYGYTF.

This clonotype was observed at least ten times. This chain connects TRBV2 to TRBJ2-1; no reliable D call. This CDR3 has 13 residues. V was shortened by 2 bases and J by 7 bases, with 9 bases between the two germline ends. The germline V gene encodes CDR1 SNHLY and CDR2 FYNNEI. CDR3 nucleotides: TGTGCCAGCAGTGAACAAAACAATAATGAGCAGTTCTTC. It encodes CASSEQNNNEQFF. Supplemented by reference TRBV2 and TRBJ2-1, the full variable domain reads EPEVTQTPSHQVTQMGQEVILRCVPISNHLYFYWYRQILGQKVEFLVSFYNNEISEKSEIFDDQFSVERPDGSNFTLKIRSTKLEDSAMYFCASSEQNNNEQFFGPGTRLTVL.

As for this clonotype: One end of the junction is discordant with germline, which a read error may explain. This chain uses TRBV5-8 with TRBJ2-6; perhaps TRBD1 as D (7 bases). This CDR3 is 16 amino acids long. Germline lookup yields CDR1 SGHTS and CDR2 YDEGEE. CDR3 DNA: TGTGCCAGCAGTTTGGGCGGGACAGCTGGGGCCAACGTCCTGACTTTC. This codes for CASSLGGTAGANVLTF.

There are many counts of this clonotype. V and J are TRBV5-1 and TRBJ2-7; 9 nucleotides line up with TRBD1. Germline-derived CDR1 and CDR2 are SGHRS and YFSETQ. The trim removed 2 bases at V and 3 bases at J, leaving 9 bases unmatched. The CDR3 runs to 16 residues. The CDR3 sequence: CASSFEQGAVIYEQYF. The CDR3 coding sequence is TGCGCCAGCAGCTTCGAACAGGGGGCAGTTATCTACGAGCAGTACTTC.

This clonotype was seen only a few times. The chain links TRBV18 to TRBJ1-3; possible D gene TRBD1, 6 bases. Germline values: CDR1 KGHSH, CDR2 LQKENI. The CDR3 sequence is 17 residues long. Between the trimmed V and J ends, which lost 2 bases and 3 bases, there was a span of 17 bases. The DNA for the CDR3 is TGTGCCAGCTCACCAGGTGGCGGGGGCGCAGATGGAAACACCATATATTTT. Residues: CASSPGGGGADGNTIYF.

This clonotype has a handful of counts. V and J are TRBV15 and TRBJ1-2, with 9 bases fitting TRBD1. V lost 2 bases, J lost 4 bases, and 5 bases stayed unmatched. Germline assignment: CDR1 LNHNV and CDR2 YYDKDF (reference sequence). This CDR3 comprises 15 residues. The CDR3 spells CATSRRQGVAYGYTF. In DNA form, the CDR3 reads TGTGCCACCAGCAGACGACAGGGGGTGGCCTATGGCTACACCTTC.

This clonotype was picked up a small number of times. The chain carries TRBV6-5 and TRBJ1-3, with D unresolved. The CDR3 extends over 11 amino acids. CDR1 is MNHEY, CDR2 SVGAGI, per germline. Trimming took 10 bases from V and 4 from J, leaving 8 bases between them. The CDR3 region has the DNA TGTGCCACGTCACAGGGAAACACCATATATTTT. Protein: CATSQGNTIYF.

V is TRBV7-8 and J is TRBJ1-6, with TRBD1 matching over 7 bases. The CDR3 loop spans 16 amino acids. V lost 6 bases to trimming and J lost 1 base; unmatched junction nucleotides: 6. Germline-derived CDR1 and CDR2 are SGHVS and FQNEAQ. DNA of the CDR3: TGTGCCAGCAGTAATGACAGGGCTTCCTATAATTCACCCCTCCACTTT. It encodes CASSNDRASYNSPLHF. The full variable domain, completed using reference TRBV7-8 and TRBJ1-6, is GAGVSQSPRYKVAKRGQDVALRCDPISGHVSLFWYQQALGQGPEFLTYFQNEAQLDKSGLPSDRFFAERPEGSVSTLKIQRTQQEDSAVYLCASSNDRASYNSPLHFGNGTRLTVT.

The rearrangement joins TRBV12-3 or TRBV12-4 to TRBJ1-2, with 10 positions matching TRBD1. The CDR3 covers 13 residues. Germline trimming cut 5 bases from V and 6 bases from J; bases unmatched to any gene: 3. CDR3 nucleotide sequence: TGTGCCAGCAGTGTGGGACAGGGGAATGGCTACACCTTC. Its translation: CASSVGQGNGYTF.

The chain uses TRBV7-8 and TRBJ2-7; 8 positions agree with TRBD1. Germline V CDR1 and CDR2: SGHVS, FQNEAQ. The CDR3 is 16 residues long. With V trimmed by 5 bases and J by 0 bases, 9 bases remained unmatched. The CDR3, as DNA: TGTGCCAGCAGCCTAAACCCAGGGGGCAGCTCCTACGAGCAGTACTTC. This translates into CASSLNPGGSSYEQYF.

The V call is TRBV27, the J call TRBJ2-3, with D uncertain. Germline CDR1 is MNHEY and CDR2 is SMNVEV (reference sequence). Trimming shortened V by 5 bases and J by 1 base, and 16 bases separated the two germline ends. The CDR3 spans 16 residues. CDR3 sequence (DNA): TGTGCCAGCAGTCTCCTTCGGCAGCGCGGCACAGATACGCAGTATTTT. Its protein product is CASSLLRQRGTDTQYF.

The V and J genes are TRBV6-5 and TRBJ1-2; no firm D call. V lost 5 bases to trimming and J lost 5 bases, with 9 bases between them. This CDR3 comprises 12 residues. CDR1 and CDR2 from the germline V gene are MNHEY and SVGAGI. The CDR3 reads CASSPSRYGYTF. Written as DNA, the CDR3 is TGTGCCAGCAGTCCGTCCAGATATGGCTACACCTTC.

This clonotype was seen at least ten times. The V and J genes are TRBV7-9 and TRBJ2-7; TRBD2 might be the D (5 bases). V was clipped by 3 bases and J by 2 bases, with 8 bases between them. Germline CDR1 SEHNR, CDR2 FQNEAQ (reference sequence). The CDR3 has 13 residues. The CDR3 here is CASSLGATYEQYF. The CDR3 nucleotides are TGTGCCAGCAGCTTGGGAGCCACCTACGAGCAGTACTTC.

This chain uses TRBV6-2 or TRBV6-3 with TRBJ1-2; D may be TRBD1 (5 bases). CDR1 and CDR2 (germline): MNHEY, SVGEGT. The ends were cut back, 1 base at V and 4 bases at J, with 13 bases in the middle. This CDR3 contains 15 residues. CDR3 sequence reads: CASSYFGAGSYGYTF. CDR3 nucleotide sequence: TGTGCCAGCAGTTACTTTGGGGCCGGAAGCTATGGCTACACCTTC.

This clonotype was picked up many times. The rearrangement uses TRBV7-2 and TRBJ2-7, with 7 bases matching TRBD2. The junction had 16 bases not matched to a gene; V was cut back by 1 base and J by 7 bases. Germline values: CDR1 SGHTA, CDR2 FQGNSA. The CDR3 is made up of 17 amino acids. The CDR3 protein is CASSLDRSSVASGEQYV. CDR3 coding DNA: TGTGCCAGCAGCTTAGATCGGTCTAGTGTGGCTAGCGGTGAGCAGTACGTC.

There are a few counts of this clonotype. The rearrangement uses TRBV6-2 or TRBV6-3 and TRBJ2-2, with D possibly matching TRBD2 (5 bases). Germline lookup yields CDR1 MNHEY and CDR2 SVGEGT. The CDR3 covers 14 residues. Between the trimmed V and J ends, which lost 11 bases and 4 bases, there was a span of 17 bases. The CDR3 DNA follows: TGTGCCGCCTCCGGGGTGACCGGCACCGGGGAGCTGTTTTTT. Translated: CAASGVTGTGELFF.

This clonotype has just a few counts. This rearrangement joins TRBV9 to TRBJ1-2, with D hard to call. Germline V gene data show CDR1 as SGDLS and CDR2 as YYNGEE. V was pared by 0 bases and J by 8 bases, with 14 bases between. The CDR3 length is 14 residues. In DNA form, the CDR3 reads TGTGCCAGCAGCGTAGGGGAGGGTCGGGGAGGCTACACCTTC. Protein sequence: CASSVGEGRGGYTF.